These 6 T cell receptor beta chains were sequenced from one sample in a study of T cell repertoires in cytomegalovirus infection. Each CDR3 protein gets one entry after TCRdb re-called the reads with MiXCR. The profile shows about 680,000 distinct CDR3 sequences, 24% of them singletons. The specimen sequenced was CD8+ T cells from PBMCs. These receptor sequences come from a human donor in good health (CMV status not recorded). Some clones in this sample may be carry-over from other donors' samples.

CDR3 coding DNA: TGTGCCAGCAGCTCGACCCTCGGGGCTAATGAAAAACTGTTTTTT. It codes for CASSSTLGANEKLFF. The chain recombines TRBV11-2 with TRBJ1-4; D remains ambiguous. The germline V and J ends were trimmed by 4 bases and 3 bases, with 12 bases remaining between them. Germline values: CDR1 SGHAT, CDR2 FQNNGV. The CDR3 consists of 15 residues. Filled out from reference TRBV11-2 and TRBJ1-4, the complete variable domain reads EAGVAQSPRYKIIEKRQSVAFWCNPISGHATLYWYQQILGQGPKLLIQFQNNGVVDDSQLPKDRFSAERLKGVDSTLKIQPAKLEDSAVYLCASSSTLGANEKLFFGSGTQLSVL.

This sequence joins TRBV20-1 and TRBJ1-1; TRBD1 is a possible D gene (6 bases). The CDR3 contains 15 residues. CDR1 and CDR2 from the germline V gene are DFQATT and SNEGSKA (reference sequence). With 3 bases removed from V and 5 bases from J, the gap between germline ends came to 19 bases. CDR3 region: CSAREMGAQWTEAFF. The CDR3 DNA reads TGCAGTGCTAGGGAGATGGGGGCGCAGTGGACTGAAGCTTTCTTT.

Ten or more counts support this clonotype. This chain joins TRBV7-8 and TRBJ2-3, with 16 bases matching TRBD2. The V segment lost 3 bases and the J segment 0 bases; nucleotides outside the gene matches: 6. This CDR3 spans 19 amino acids. The germline CDR1 and CDR2 sequences are SGHVS and FQNEAQ. The CDR3, as DNA: TGTGCCAGCAGCTTTTACCCGGGACTAGCGGGGGGGAGCACAGATACGCAGTATTTT. Protein sequence: CASSFYPGLAGGSTDTQYF.

The chain carries TRBV6-6 and TRBJ2-7, with D unclear. CDR1 MNHNY and CDR2 SVGAGI come from the germline V gene (reference sequence). The CDR3 has 14 residues. With 0 bases removed from V and 6 bases from J, the gap between germline ends came to 12 bases. CDR3 region: CASSYSNGQAEQYV. The CDR3 nucleotides read TGTGCCAGCAGTTACTCAAACGGTCAGGCCGAGCAGTACGTC.

V is TRBV2 and J is TRBJ2-1, with D unresolved. V lost 10 bases and J 7 bases, leaving 8 bases between the germline ends. Germline loops: CDR1 SNHLY, CDR2 FYNNEI. The CDR3 totals 10 residues. The CDR3 nucleotides are TGTGCCAACAAGGGAAATGAGCAGTTCTTC. Translating gives CANKGNEQFF.

This clonotype was observed many times. The chain joins TRBV28 to TRBJ1-1, with D perhaps TRBD1 (6 bases). Germline V gene sequence: CDR1 MDHEN, CDR2 SYDVKM. The CDR3 has 14 residues. Deletions cut 5 bases from V and 14 bases from J, with 24 bases between. CDR3 sequence: CASSPPGQVSPMFF. CDR3 DNA sequence: TGTGCCAGCAGTCCACCGGGACAAGTTTCCCCGATGTTCTTT.